This T cell receptor (beta chain) was documented in a study of T cells in localized non-small cell lung cancer. The ends were cut back, 9 bases at V and 7 bases at J, with 9 bases in the middle. The CDR3 loop spans 11 amino acids. Germline-derived CDR1 and CDR2 are ENHRY and SYGVKD. Findings and caveats of the study: Peak T cell clonality was found in uninvolved adjacent lung, exceeding tumor. Heterogeneity remains possible, as sequencing covered one tumor region only. Median about 56 top-100 tumor clones were shared with paired adjacent lung.

On this clone itself: Its antigen is undetermined.

Repertoires were generated with immunoSEQ multiplex PCR, while TCRdb's copy carries only in-frame clones and drops some. The table has around 16,000 clones, over 70% seen once. The chain joins TRBV10-3 to TRBJ2-2; D gene unclear. Source: peripheral blood, taken before any cancer treatment. The sequence was obtained from a male donor at least 60 years old with stage I lung adenocarcinoma. CDR3 loop: CAIQNRGELFF. DNA for the CDR3: TGTGCCATTCAGAATCGCGGGGAGCTGTTTTTT.